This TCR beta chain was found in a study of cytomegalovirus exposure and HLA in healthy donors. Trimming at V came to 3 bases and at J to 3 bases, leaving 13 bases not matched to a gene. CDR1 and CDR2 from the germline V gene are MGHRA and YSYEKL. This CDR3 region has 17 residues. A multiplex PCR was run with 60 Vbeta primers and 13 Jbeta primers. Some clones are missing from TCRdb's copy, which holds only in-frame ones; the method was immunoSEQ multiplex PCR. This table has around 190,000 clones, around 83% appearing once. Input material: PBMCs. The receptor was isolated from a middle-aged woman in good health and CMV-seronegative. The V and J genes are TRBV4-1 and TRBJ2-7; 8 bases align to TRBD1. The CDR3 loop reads CASSQRTGTGAFYEQYF. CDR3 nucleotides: TGCGCCAGCAGCCAGCGAACCGGGACAGGTGCCTTCTACGAGCAGTACTTC.